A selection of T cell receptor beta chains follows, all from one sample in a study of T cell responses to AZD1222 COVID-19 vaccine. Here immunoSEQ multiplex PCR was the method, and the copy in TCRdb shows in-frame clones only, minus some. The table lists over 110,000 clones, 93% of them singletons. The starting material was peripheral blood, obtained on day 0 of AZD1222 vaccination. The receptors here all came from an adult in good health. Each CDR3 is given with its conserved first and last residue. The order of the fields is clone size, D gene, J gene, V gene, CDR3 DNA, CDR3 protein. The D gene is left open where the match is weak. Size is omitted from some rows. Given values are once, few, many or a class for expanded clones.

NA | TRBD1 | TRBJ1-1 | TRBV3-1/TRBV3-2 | TGTGCCAGCAGCCCCGGACAGGGAGCTTTCTTT | CASSPGQGAFF
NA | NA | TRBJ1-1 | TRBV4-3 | TGCGCCAGTCGAAAACTCGGGAACACTGAAGCTTTCTTT | CASRKLGNTEAFF
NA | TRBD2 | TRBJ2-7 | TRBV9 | TGTGCCAGCAGCTCAATGGTGACTAGCGGGAGTCGGGAGCAGTACTTC | CASSSMVTSGSREQYF
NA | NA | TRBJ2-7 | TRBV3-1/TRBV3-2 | TGTGCCAGCAGCCAAAGAGGTTCCGAGCAGTACTTC | CASSQRGSEQYF
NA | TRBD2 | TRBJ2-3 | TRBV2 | TGTGCCAGCAGTGTCTCGGGTAGCGGGCTAATCACAGATACGCAGTATTTT | CASSVSGSGLITDTQYF
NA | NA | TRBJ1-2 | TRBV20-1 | TGCAGTGCTACCGAGGTCTATGGCTACACCTTC | CSATEVYGYTF
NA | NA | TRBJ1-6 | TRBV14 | TGTGCCAGCAGCCAACAAGGGGGGCGCTTCCTTTCACCCCTCCACTTT | CASSQQGGRFLSPLHF
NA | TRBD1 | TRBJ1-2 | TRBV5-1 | TGCGCCAGCAGCTTGGACGCCGGGACAGGTGCCTATGGCTACACCTTC | CASSLDAGTGAYGYTF
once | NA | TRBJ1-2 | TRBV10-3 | TGTGCCATCAATACAGGGAATGGCTACACCTTC | CAINTGNGYTF
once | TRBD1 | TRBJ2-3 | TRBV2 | TGTGCCAGCAGTGGGACAGGGTCTAGCACAGATACGCAGTATTTT | CASSGTGSSTDTQYF